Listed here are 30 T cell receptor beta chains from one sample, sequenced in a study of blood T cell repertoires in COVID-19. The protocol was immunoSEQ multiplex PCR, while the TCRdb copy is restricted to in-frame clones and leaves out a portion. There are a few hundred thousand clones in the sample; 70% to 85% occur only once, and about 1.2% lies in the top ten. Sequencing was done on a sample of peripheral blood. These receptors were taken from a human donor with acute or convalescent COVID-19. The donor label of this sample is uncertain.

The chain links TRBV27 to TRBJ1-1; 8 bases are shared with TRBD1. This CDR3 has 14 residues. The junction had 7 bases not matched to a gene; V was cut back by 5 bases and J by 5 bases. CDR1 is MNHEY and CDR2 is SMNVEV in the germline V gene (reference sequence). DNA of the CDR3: TGTGCCAGCAGTCCGCGACAGGGGAGGACTGAAGCTTTCTTT. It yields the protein CASSPRQGRTEAFF.

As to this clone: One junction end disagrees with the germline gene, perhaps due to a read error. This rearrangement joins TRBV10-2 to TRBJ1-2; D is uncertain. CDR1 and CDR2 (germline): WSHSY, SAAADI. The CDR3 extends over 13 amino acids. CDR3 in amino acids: CASRGDLNSGYTF. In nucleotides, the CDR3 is TGCGCCAGCAGAGGCGACTTGAACTCTGGCTACACCTTC.

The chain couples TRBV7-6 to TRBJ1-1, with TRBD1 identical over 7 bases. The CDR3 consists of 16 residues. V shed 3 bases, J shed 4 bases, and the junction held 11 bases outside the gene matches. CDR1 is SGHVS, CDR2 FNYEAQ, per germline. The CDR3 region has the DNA TGTGCCAGCAGCTTCTACCCTCTGACAGGGCCCACTGAAGCTTTCTTT. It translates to CASSFYPLTGPTEAFF. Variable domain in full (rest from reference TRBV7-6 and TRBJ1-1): GAGVSQSPRYKVTKRGQDVALRCDPISGHVSLYWYRQALGQGPEFLTYFNYEAQQDKSGLPNDRFSAERPEGSISTLTIQRTEQRDSAMYRCASSFYPLTGPTEAFFGQGTRLTVV.

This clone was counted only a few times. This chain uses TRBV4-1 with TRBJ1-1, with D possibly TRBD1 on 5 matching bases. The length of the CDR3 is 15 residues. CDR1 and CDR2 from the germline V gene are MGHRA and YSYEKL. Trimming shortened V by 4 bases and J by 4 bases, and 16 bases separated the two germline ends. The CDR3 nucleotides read TGCGCCAGCAGCCCGGGGCCCTCGGGGGGCACTGAAGCTTTCTTT. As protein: CASSPGPSGGTEAFF.

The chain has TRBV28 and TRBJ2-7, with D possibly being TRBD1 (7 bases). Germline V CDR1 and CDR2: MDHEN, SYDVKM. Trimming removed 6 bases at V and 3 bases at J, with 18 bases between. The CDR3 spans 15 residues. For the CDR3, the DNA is TGTGCCAGCAGAAAATACAGGGGAGGTCTCTACGAGCAGTACTTC. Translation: CASRKYRGGLYEQYF.

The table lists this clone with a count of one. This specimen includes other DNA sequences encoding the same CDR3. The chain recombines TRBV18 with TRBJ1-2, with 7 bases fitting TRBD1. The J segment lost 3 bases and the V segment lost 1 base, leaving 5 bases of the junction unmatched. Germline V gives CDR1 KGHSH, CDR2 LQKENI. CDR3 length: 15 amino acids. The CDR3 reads CASSPRGQGDYGYTF. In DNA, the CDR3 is TGTGCCAGCTCACCACGGGGCCAGGGGGACTATGGCTACACCTTC.

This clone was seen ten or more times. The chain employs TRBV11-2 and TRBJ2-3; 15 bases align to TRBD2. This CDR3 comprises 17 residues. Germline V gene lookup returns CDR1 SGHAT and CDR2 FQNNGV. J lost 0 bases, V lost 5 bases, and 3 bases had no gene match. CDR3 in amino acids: CASSLGTSGGSTDTQYF. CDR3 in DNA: TGTGCCAGCAGCCTGGGGACTAGCGGGGGGAGCACAGATACGCAGTATTTT.

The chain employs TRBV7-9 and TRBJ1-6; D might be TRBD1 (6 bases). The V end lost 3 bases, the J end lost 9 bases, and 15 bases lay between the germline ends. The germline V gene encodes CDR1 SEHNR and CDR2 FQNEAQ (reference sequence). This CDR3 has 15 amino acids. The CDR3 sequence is CASSLSGDRRSPLHF. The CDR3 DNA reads TGTGCCAGCAGCTTGTCAGGAGACAGGCGTTCACCCCTCCACTTT.

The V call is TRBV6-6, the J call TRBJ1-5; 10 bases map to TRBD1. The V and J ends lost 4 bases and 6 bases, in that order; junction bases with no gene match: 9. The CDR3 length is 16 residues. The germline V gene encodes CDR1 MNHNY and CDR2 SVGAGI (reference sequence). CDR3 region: CASSSLDRGRFQPQHF. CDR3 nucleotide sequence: TGTGCCAGCAGTTCCCTCGACAGGGGGCGATTTCAGCCCCAGCATTTT.

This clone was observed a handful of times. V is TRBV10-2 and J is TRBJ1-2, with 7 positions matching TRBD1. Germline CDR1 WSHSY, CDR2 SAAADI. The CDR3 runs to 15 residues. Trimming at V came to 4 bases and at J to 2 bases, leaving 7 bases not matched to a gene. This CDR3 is CASSVPMTGNYGYTF. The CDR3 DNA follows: TGCGCCAGCAGTGTCCCTATGACAGGGAACTATGGCTACACCTTC.

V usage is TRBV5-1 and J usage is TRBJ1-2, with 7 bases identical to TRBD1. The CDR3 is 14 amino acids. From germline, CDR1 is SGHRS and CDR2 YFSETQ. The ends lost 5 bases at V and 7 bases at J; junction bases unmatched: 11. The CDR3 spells CASRLLVGGSGYTF. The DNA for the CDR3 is TGCGCCAGCAGATTATTGGTAGGGGGCTCTGGCTACACCTTC.

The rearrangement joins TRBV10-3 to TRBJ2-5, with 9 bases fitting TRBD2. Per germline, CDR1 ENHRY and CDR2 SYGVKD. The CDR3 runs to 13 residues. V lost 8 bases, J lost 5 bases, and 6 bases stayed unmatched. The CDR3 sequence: CAISSGMSETQYF. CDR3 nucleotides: TGTGCCATCTCTAGCGGGATGAGTGAGACCCAGTACTTC.

The DNA of the CDR3 is TGTGCCAGCAGCTTGATAGGGGACACTGAAGCTTTCTTT. Protein sequence: CASSLIGDTEAFF. The V gene is TRBV5-4, the J gene TRBJ1-1; a possible D gene is TRBD1 (5 bases). The CDR3 has 13 residues. Between the trimmed V and J ends, which lost 1 base and 3 bases, there was a span of 7 bases. Germline V gene data show CDR1 as SGHNT and CDR2 as YYREEE (reference sequence).

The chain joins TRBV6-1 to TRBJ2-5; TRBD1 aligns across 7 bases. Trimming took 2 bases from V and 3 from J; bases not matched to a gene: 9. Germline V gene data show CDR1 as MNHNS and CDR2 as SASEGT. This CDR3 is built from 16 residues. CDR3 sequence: CASSERQRGQKETQYF. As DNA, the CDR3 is TGTGCCAGCAGTGAAAGGCAGAGGGGGCAAAAAGAGACCCAGTACTTC.

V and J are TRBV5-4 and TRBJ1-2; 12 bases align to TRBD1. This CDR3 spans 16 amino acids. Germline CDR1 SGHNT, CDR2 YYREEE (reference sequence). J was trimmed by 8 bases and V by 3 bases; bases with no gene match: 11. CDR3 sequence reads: CASSYRDRGPFGGYTF. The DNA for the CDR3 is TGTGCCAGCAGCTACCGGGACAGGGGGCCGTTCGGGGGCTACACCTTC.

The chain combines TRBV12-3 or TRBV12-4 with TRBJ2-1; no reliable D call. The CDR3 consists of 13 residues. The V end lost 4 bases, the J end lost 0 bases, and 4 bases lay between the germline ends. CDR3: CASSSLSYNEQFF. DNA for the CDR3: TGTGCCAGCAGTTCTCTCTCCTACAATGAGCAGTTCTTC.

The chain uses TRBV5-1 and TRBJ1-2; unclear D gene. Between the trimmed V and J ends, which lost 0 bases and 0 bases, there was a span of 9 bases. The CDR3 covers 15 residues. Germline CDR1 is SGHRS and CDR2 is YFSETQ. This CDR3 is CASSLAAGTNYGYTF. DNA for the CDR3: TGCGCCAGCAGCTTGGCGGCAGGAACTAACTATGGCTACACCTTC.

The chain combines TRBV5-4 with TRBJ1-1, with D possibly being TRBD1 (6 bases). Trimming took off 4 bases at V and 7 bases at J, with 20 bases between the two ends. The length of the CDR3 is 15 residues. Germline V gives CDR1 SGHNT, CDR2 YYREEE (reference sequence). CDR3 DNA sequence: TGTGCCAGCAGCATCGGGGCGGGGGGCGCAATTGAAGCTTTCTTT. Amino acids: CASSIGAGGAIEAFF.

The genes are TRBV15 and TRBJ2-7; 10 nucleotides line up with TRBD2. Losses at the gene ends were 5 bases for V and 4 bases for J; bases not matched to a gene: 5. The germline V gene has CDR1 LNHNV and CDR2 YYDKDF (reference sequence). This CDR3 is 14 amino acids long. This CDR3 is CATSWGLAPYEQYF. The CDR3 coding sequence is TGTGCCACCAGCTGGGGACTAGCGCCTTACGAGCAGTACTTC.

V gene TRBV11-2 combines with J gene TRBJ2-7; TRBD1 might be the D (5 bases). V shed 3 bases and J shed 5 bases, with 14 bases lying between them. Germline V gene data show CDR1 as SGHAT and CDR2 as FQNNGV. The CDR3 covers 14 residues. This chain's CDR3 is CASSFRPGNHEQYF. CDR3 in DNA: TGTGCCAGCAGCTTTCGTCCAGGGAACCACGAGCAGTACTTC.

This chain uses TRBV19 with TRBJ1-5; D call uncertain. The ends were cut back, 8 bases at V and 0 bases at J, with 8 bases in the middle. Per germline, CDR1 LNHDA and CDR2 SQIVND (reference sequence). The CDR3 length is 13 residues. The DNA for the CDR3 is TGTGCCAGTCAAGACTATAGCAATCAGCCCCAGCATTTT. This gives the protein CASQDYSNQPQHF.

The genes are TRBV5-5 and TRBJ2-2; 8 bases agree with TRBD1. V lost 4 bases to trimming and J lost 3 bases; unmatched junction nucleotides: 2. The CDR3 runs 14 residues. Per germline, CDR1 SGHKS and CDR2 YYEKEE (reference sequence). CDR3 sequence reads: CASSTGQDTGELFF. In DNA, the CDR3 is TGTGCCAGCAGCACGGGACAGGACACCGGGGAGCTGTTTTTT.

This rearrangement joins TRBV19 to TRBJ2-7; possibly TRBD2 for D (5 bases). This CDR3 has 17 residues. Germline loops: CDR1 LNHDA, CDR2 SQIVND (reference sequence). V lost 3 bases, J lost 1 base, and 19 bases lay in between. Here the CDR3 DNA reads TGTGCCAGTAGTATTGGAGGACTTGGCGGTGATTCCTACGAGCAGTACTTC. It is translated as CASSIGGLGGDSYEQYF.

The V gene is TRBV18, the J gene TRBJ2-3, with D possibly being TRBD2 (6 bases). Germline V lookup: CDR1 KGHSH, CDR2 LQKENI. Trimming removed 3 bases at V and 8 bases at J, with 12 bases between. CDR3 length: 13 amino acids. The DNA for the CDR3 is TGTGCCAGCTCACCGGACACCGGGGGTACGCAGTATTTT. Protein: CASSPDTGGTQYF.

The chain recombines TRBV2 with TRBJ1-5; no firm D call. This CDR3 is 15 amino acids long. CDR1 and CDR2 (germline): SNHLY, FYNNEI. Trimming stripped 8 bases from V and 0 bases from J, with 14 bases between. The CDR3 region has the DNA TGTGCCAGCCGCGTGTATAAGAATAGCAATCAGCCCCAGCATTTT. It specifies CASRVYKNSNQPQHF.

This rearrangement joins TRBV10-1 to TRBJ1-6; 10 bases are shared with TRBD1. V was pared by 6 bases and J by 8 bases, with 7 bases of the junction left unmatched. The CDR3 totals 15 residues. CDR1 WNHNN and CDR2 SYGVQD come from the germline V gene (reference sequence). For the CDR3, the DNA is TGCGCCAGCAGCCTCGGACAGGGGGGAGATTCACCCCTCCACTTT. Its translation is CASSLGQGGDSPLHF.

DNA for the CDR3: TGTGCCAGCAGCCCCCAACAGGGGATGGTCACTGAAGCTTTCTTT. This sequence encodes CASSPQQGMVTEAFF. The gene calls are TRBV3-1 (or the pseudogene TRBV3-2) and TRBJ1-1; 7 bases are shared with TRBD1. The germline CDR1 and CDR2 sequences are LGHDT and YNNKEL (reference sequence). This CDR3 has 15 amino acids. The V segment lost 4 bases and the J segment 4 bases; nucleotides outside the gene matches: 9.

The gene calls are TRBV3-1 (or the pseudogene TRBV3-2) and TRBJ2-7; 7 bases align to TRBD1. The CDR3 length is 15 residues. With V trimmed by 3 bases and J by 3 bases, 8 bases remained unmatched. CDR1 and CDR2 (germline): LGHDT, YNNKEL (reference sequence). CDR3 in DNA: TGTGCCAGCAGCCAGTTCACCGGGACAGTCTACGAGCAGTACTTC. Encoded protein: CASSQFTGTVYEQYF.

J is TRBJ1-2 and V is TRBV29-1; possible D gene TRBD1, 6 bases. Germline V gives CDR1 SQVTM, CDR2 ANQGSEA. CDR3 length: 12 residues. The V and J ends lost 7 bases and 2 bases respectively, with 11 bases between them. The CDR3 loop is CSAVDSNYGYTF. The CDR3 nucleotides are TGCAGCGCTGTGGACAGCAACTATGGCTACACCTTC.

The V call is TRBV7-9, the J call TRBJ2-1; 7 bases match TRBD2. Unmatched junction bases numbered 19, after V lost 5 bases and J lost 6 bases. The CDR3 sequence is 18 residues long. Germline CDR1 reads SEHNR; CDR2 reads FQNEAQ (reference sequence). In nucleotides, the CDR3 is TGTGCCAGCAGCCGTACTAGCGCGGGAGCGGTCTCAGCCAATGAGCAGTTCTTC. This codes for CASSRTSAGAVSANEQFF.